This TCR beta chain is drawn from a study of T cells in Graves' hyperthyroidism and ophthalmopathy. The study's findings and limits: The model's output predicted ophthalmopathy at a median of about 5.9 months prior to onset. Ophthalmopathy was told apart from stable hyperthyroidism by a 13 V-J model.

This clonotype has at least ten counts. The antigen remains undetermined. Germline V gives CDR1 MDHEN, CDR2 SYDVKM. V shed 7 bases and J shed 4 bases, with 14 bases lying between them. The CDR3 sequence is 14 residues long. It was RNA transcripts that yielded the amplified TCR beta CDR3 regions. The HTBI primer set drove a first-round RT-PCR of the TCR CDR3. TCRdb redid the calling of the multiplex PCR reads with MiXCR, one entry per CDR3 protein. Of a few hundred thousand distinct CDR3 sequences in the sample, roughly 15% are singletons; the top ten hold under 25%. V gene TRBV28 combines with J gene TRBJ1-5; D ambiguous. Material for sequencing was blood. This clonotype originated in a woman aged 55-69 years with Graves' ophthalmopathy. In DNA, the CDR3 is TGTGCCAGCATCCCGGGAGGAGGGAATCAGCCCCAGCATTTT. It is translated as CASIPGGGNQPQHF.